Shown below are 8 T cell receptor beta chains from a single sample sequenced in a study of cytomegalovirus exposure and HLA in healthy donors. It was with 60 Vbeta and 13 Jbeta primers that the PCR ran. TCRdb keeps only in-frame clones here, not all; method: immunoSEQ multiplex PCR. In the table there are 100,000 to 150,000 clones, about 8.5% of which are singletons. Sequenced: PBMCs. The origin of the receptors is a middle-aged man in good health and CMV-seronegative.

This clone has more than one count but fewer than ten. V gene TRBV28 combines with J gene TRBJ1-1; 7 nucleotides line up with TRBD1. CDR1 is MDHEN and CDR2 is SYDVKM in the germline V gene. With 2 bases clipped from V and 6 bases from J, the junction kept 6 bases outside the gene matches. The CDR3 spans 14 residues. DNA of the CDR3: TGTGCCAGCAGTTTACACAACAGGGGACCTGAAGCTTTCTTT. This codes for CASSLHNRGPEAFF.

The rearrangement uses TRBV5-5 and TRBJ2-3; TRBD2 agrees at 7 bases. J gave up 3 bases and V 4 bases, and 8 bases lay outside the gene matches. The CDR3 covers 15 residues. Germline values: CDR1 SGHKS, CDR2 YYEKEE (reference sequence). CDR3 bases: TGTGCCAGCAGCGTGCGGGGGTGGGGTACAGATACGCAGTATTTT. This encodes CASSVRGWGTDTQYF.

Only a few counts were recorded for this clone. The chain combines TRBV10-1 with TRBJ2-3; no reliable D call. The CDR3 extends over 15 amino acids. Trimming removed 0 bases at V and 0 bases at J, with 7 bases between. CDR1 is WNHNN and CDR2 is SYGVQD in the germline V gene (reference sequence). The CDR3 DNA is TGCGCCAGCAGTGAGTCGTCCACTAGCACAGATACGCAGTATTTT. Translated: CASSESSTSTDTQYF.

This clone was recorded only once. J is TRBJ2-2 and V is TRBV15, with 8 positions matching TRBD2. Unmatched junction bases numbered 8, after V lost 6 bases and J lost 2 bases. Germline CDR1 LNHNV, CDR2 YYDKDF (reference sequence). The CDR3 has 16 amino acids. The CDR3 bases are TGTGCCACCAGGACGGCGGGGGGCCCCAACACCGGGGAGCTGTTTTTT. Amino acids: CATRTAGGPNTGELFF. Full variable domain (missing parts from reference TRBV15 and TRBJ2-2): DAMVIQNPRYQVTQFGKPVTLSCSQTLNHNVMYWYQQKSSQAPKLLFHYYDKDFNNEADTPDNFQSRRPNTSFCFLDIRSPGLGDTAMYLCATRTAGGPNTGELFFGEGSRLTVL.

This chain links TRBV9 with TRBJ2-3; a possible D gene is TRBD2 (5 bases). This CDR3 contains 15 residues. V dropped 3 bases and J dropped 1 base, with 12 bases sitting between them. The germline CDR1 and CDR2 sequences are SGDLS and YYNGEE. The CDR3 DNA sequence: TGTGCCAGCAGCGGGTCCGCGGGTGGCACAGATACGCAGTATTTT. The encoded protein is CASSGSAGGTDTQYF.

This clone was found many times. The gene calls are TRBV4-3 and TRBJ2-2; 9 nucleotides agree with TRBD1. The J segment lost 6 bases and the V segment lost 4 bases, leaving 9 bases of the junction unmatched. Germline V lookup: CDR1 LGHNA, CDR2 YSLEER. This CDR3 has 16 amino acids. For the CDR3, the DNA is TGCGCCAGCAGCCCGGGACAGGGTAGGGTGGCCGGGGAGCTGTTTTTT. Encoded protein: CASSPGQGRVAGELFF.

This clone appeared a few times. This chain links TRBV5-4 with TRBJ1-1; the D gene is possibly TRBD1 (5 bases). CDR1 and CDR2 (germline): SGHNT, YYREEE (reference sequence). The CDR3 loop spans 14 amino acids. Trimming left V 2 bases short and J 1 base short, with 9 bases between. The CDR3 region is CASSFLQENTEAFF. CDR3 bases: TGTGCCAGCAGCTTCTTACAGGAGAACACTGAAGCTTTCTTT.

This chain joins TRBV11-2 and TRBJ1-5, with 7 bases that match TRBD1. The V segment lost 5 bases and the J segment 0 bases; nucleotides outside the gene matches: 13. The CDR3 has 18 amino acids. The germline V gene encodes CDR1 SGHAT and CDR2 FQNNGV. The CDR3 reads CASSDNPGQPYSNQPQHF. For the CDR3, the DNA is TGTGCCAGCAGCGATAATCCGGGACAGCCATATAGCAATCAGCCCCAGCATTTT.